The 9 T cell receptor beta chains presented below share a single source sample, sequenced in a study of Graves' ophthalmopathy and Graves' hyperthyroidism (dated by TCRdb to about 2018). Sequenced using an Illumina HiSeq 2000. TCR beta CDR3 regions were amplified from RNA transcripts for repertoire sequencing. The first round of RT-PCR was done with HTBI primers and the Qiagen OneStep RT-PCR kit, and was followed by a second round of multiplex PCR, then size selection and purification. TCRdb trimmed the raw reads at Q25, called clones with MiXCR and kept productive beta chains. Every distinct CDR3 protein forms one entry, paired with its most common genes and DNA. This sample holds 500,000 to 700,000 distinct CDR3 sequences; approximately 37% were observed only once. The ten largest clones capture approximately 4.1% of the sample. The sequencing sample was made of peripheral blood or thyroid tissue (not recorded which). The source is an adult man with Graves' hyperthyroidism.

This clonotype was detected a few times. The CDR3 sequence: CSVDGRGGRADTQYF. Written as DNA, the CDR3 is TGCAGCGTTGATGGGCGGGGGGGCCGCGCAGATACGCAGTATTTT. This chain connects TRBV29-1 to TRBJ2-3; 9 nucleotides agree with TRBD2. The CDR3 extends over 15 amino acids. The germline V gene encodes CDR1 SQVTM and CDR2 ANQGSEA. The V and J ends lost 3 bases and 4 bases, in that order; junction bases with no gene match: 8.

As concerns this clonotype: A read error may be the cause here, since a much bigger clone is one base away. CDR3 region: CSGAGQGAERNYGYTF. The CDR3 nucleotides are TGCAGCGGCGCCGGACAGGGGGCAGAAAGGAACTATGGCTACACCTTC. The chain is built from TRBV29-1 and TRBJ1-2, with 11 bases aligning to TRBD1. In germline, CDR1 is SQVTM, CDR2 ANQGSEA. Losses at the gene ends were 7 bases for V and 2 bases for J; bases not matched to a gene: 12. The CDR3 is 16 amino acids.

This sequence joins TRBV12-3 or TRBV12-4 and TRBJ2-5; 9 bases are a match to TRBD2. The CDR3 has 14 residues. V was clipped by 3 bases and J by 6 bases; unmatched bases: 5. The CDR3 DNA reads TGTGCCAGCAGTTTCGCGGGGGGGCTCAAGACCCAGTACTTC. The encoded protein is CASSFAGGLKTQYF.

This clonotype was recorded many times. The chain employs TRBV2 and TRBJ1-2, with TRBD1 as a possible D gene (5 bases). CDR1 and CDR2 (germline): SNHLY, FYNNEI. This CDR3 has 13 residues. The germline V and J ends were trimmed by 7 bases and 3 bases, with 12 bases remaining between them. CDR3 residues: CASTPRVDYGYTF. The CDR3, as DNA: TGTGCCAGCACCCCCAGGGTAGACTATGGCTACACCTTC.

CDR3 DNA sequence: TGTGCCAGCAGGGGCAATCAGCCCCAGCATTTT. It encodes CASRGNQPQHF. The chain employs TRBV25-1 and TRBJ1-5; no firm D call. The CDR3 sequence is 11 residues long. CDR1 and CDR2 from the germline V gene are MGHDK and SYGVNS. The V gene lost 6 bases and the J gene lost 2 bases, with 2 bases spanning the gap.

This clonotype was observed many times. The V call is TRBV24-1, the J call TRBJ2-7; no firm D call. Trimming removed 2 bases at V and 0 bases at J, with 7 bases between. The CDR3 consists of 14 residues. The V gene's germline CDR1 is KGHDR and CDR2 SFDVKD. The CDR3 nucleotides are TGTGCCACCAGTGATTCGACTTTCTCCTACGAGCAGTACTTC. Its protein is CATSDSTFSYEQYF.

The chain has TRBV7-3 and TRBJ2-7; D is undetermined. The DNA end is more similar to TRBJ2-1, so the J call may be wrong. From germline, CDR1 is SGHTA and CDR2 FQGTGA. The CDR3 contains 12 residues. The CDR3 region has the DNA TGTGCCAGCAGCACTAACGTCCATGAGCAGTTCTTC. As protein: CASSTNVHEQFF.

A note on this clonotype: A read error may produce the germline difference seen at one junction end. CDR3 sequence: CASSPTGVTGSTIYF. The CDR3 nucleotides are TGTGCCAGCAGCCCGACAGGGGTCACAGGAAGCACCATATATTTT. The chain is built from TRBV12-3 or TRBV12-4 and TRBJ1-3, with 8 bases fitting TRBD1. The length of the CDR3 is 15 residues.

This clonotype was recorded a few times. This chain links TRBV5-6 with TRBJ1-2; no definite D call. This CDR3 has 15 amino acids. CDR1 SGHDT and CDR2 YYEEEE come from the germline V gene. V was cut by 4 bases and J by 1 base, with 14 bases left in between. The CDR3 protein is CASSVAPRGNYGYTF. As DNA, the CDR3 is TGTGCCAGCAGCGTTGCCCCCCGGGGTAACTATGGCTACACCTTC.